The 24 T cell receptor beta chains below were found in one sample sequenced in a study of blood T cell repertoires in COVID-19. Assay used: immunoSEQ multiplex PCR; TCRdb lists only in-frame clones, some missing. The table shows 250,000 to 300,000 clones, with over 70% occurring only once. Sequenced: peripheral blood. The receptor set was obtained from a woman in her 70s with COVID-19, enrolled during active disease.

The V gene is TRBV11-3, the J gene TRBJ1-2; D perhaps matches TRBD1 (5 bases). This CDR3 contains 14 residues. Trimming shortened V by 1 base and J by 4 bases, and 10 bases separated the two germline ends. CDR1 and CDR2 from the germline V gene are SGHNT and YENEEA. CDR3 sequence reads: CASSLGGLTYGYTF. For the CDR3, the DNA is TGTGCCAGCAGCTTAGGGGGACTCACCTATGGCTACACCTTC.

This rearrangement joins TRBV29-1 to TRBJ2-3; D gene ambiguous. Trimming took 2 bases from V and 6 from J, leaving 12 bases between them. Germline CDR1 is SQVTM and CDR2 is ANQGSEA. The CDR3 length is 13 residues. The CDR3 DNA sequence: TGCAGCGTTGAACTCGGTGCTGCGGATACGCAGTATTTT. It is translated as CSVELGAADTQYF.

This clone came up once. The rearrangement uses TRBV7-8 and TRBJ2-7, with D maybe TRBD1 (6 bases). CDR1 is SGHVS, CDR2 FQNEAQ, per germline. The V end was cut by 1 base, the J end by 2 bases, with 12 bases between. The CDR3 covers 15 residues. CDR3 in amino acids: CASSLERGQAYEQYF. Written as DNA, the CDR3 is TGTGCCAGCAGCTTAGAAAGGGGACAAGCCTACGAGCAGTACTTC.

The chain carries TRBV6-5 and TRBJ1-2; perhaps TRBD1 as D (6 bases). The CDR3 runs 13 residues. With 8 bases removed from V and 8 bases from J, the gap between germline ends came to 18 bases. Looked up from germline, CDR1 is MNHEY and CDR2 is SVGAGI. Here the CDR3 DNA reads TGTGCCAGCCAGGACAGCACCTATGAGGGCTACACCTTC. It yields the protein CASQDSTYEGYTF.

This clone turned up a few times. The chain links TRBV19 to TRBJ1-5, with a possible D match to TRBD1 (6 bases). Trimming shortened V by 10 bases and J by 4 bases, and 20 bases separated the two germline ends. Germline-derived CDR1 and CDR2 are LNHDA and SQIVND (reference sequence). The CDR3 covers 15 residues. The CDR3 bases are TGTGCCACTAAAAGTGTCGGGGGGCTGAATCAGCCCCAGCATTTT. The encoded protein is CATKSVGGLNQPQHF.

The rearrangement links TRBV27 to TRBJ2-7; D gene uncertain. V was trimmed by 5 bases and J by 6 bases, leaving 11 bases between them. The CDR3 consists of 12 residues. Per the germline V gene, CDR1 is MNHEY and CDR2 is SMNVEV (reference sequence). The CDR3 nucleotides are TGTGCCAGCAGTACCCGGAGAGGCGAGCAGTACTTC. Residues: CASSTRRGEQYF.

The rearrangement links TRBV6-5 to TRBJ1-4; possible D gene TRBD1, 6 bases. The CDR3 has 13 residues. CDR1 is MNHEY and CDR2 is SVGAGI in the germline V gene. Trimming cost V 7 bases and J 5 bases, with 11 bases left between them. DNA for the CDR3: TGTGCCAGCACCCGGGACAACAATGAAAAACTGTTTTTT. Translation: CASTRDNNEKLFF.

The chain links TRBV28 to TRBJ1-4, with D unclear. Germline V lookup: CDR1 MDHEN, CDR2 SYDVKM. The CDR3 is 12 residues long. The V gene lost 3 bases and the J gene lost 8 bases, with 7 bases spanning the gap. The CDR3 bases are TGTGCCAGCAGTTTGGCACGCGAAAAACTGTTTTTT. This sequence encodes CASSLAREKLFF.

The V and J genes are TRBV18 and TRBJ2-1; 10 bases agree with TRBD1. The V gene's germline CDR1 is KGHSH and CDR2 LQKENI. This CDR3 has 16 amino acids. Trimming cost V 0 bases and J 6 bases; bases outside gene matches: 5. The CDR3 DNA is TGTGCCAGCTCACCACCGGTGACAGGGGGCTTCAATGAGCAGTTCTTC. It translates to CASSPPVTGGFNEQFF.

The chain uses TRBV7-9 and TRBJ2-7, with TRBD1 matching 10 bases. Germline V gene sequence: CDR1 SEHNR, CDR2 FQNEAQ (reference sequence). This CDR3 is 17 amino acids long. The V gene end was trimmed by 5 bases and the J gene end by 6 bases; junction bases not matched to a gene: 16. CDR3 amino acids: CASSDFFYGTGVPEQYF. The CDR3 nucleotides read TGTGCCAGCAGCGATTTTTTTTATGGGACAGGGGTCCCCGAGCAGTACTTC.

The CDR3 sequence: CASSFVADRGGYTF. CDR3 DNA sequence: TGCGCCAGCAGCTTTGTCGCGGACCGGGGGGGCTACACCTTC. This rearrangement joins TRBV5-1 to TRBJ1-2, with D maybe TRBD1 (5 bases). Germline V gene sequence: CDR1 SGHRS, CDR2 YFSETQ. Trimming took 2 bases from V and 8 from J, leaving 16 bases between them. CDR3 length: 14 amino acids.

The rearrangement links TRBV6-6 to TRBJ1-2; tentative D call: TRBD1 (6 bases). This CDR3 is built from 16 residues. Germline loops: CDR1 MNHNY, CDR2 SVGAGI (reference sequence). V lost 0 bases, J lost 7 bases, and 18 bases lay in between. The CDR3 here is CASSYSIRGGAGGYTF. In DNA form, the CDR3 reads TGTGCCAGCAGTTACTCGATCCGGGGGGGGGCTGGTGGCTACACCTTC.

This clone has just a few counts. The gene calls are TRBV18 and TRBJ1-1; no definite D call. The V and J ends lost 0 bases and 1 base respectively, with 3 bases between them. Germline CDR1 reads KGHSH; CDR2 reads LQKENI. CDR3 length: 13 residues. This CDR3 reads CASSPPQNTEAFF. CDR3 sequence (DNA): TGTGCCAGCTCACCACCCCAGAACACTGAAGCTTTCTTT.

The rearrangement joins TRBV25-1 to TRBJ1-1; D may be TRBD1 (6 bases). Looked up from germline, CDR1 is MGHDK and CDR2 is SYGVNS. V gave up 5 bases and J gave up 2 bases, with 15 bases separating them. The CDR3 loop spans 15 amino acids. CDR3 sequence (DNA): TGTGCCAGCAGTCCTTGGACAGTGATCAACACTGAAGCTTTCTTT. Protein: CASSPWTVINTEAFF.

The chain joins TRBV5-1 to TRBJ1-1; no clear D gene. Germline V gene sequence: CDR1 SGHRS, CDR2 YFSETQ. The CDR3 has 13 amino acids. V was shortened by 4 bases and J by 0 bases, with 7 bases between the two germline ends. CDR3 nucleotide sequence: TGCGCCAGCAGCCCTAATTTGAACACTGAAGCTTTCTTT. Translating it yields CASSPNLNTEAFF.

CDR3 in DNA: TGTGCCAGCAGCTTGGAGAACTCCTATGGCTACACCTTC. It is translated as CASSLENSYGYTF. The chain joins TRBV5-6 to TRBJ1-2; D gene ambiguous. Germline V gene sequence: CDR1 SGHDT, CDR2 YYEEEE. CDR3 length equals 13 residues. V lost 0 bases and J 4 bases, leaving 7 bases between the germline ends.

The chain couples TRBV7-2 to TRBJ1-6; the D is unclear. Germline V lookup: CDR1 SGHTA, CDR2 FQGNSA. This CDR3 has 13 residues. V gave up 5 bases and J gave up 9 bases, with 11 bases separating them. This chain's CDR3 is CASSLDMGSPLHF. CDR3 DNA sequence: TGTGCCAGCAGCCTTGACATGGGTTCACCCCTCCACTTT.

The chain joins TRBV7-2 to TRBJ1-1, with TRBD1 identical over 7 bases. In germline, CDR1 is SGHTA, CDR2 FQGNSA. This CDR3 has 13 residues. With 3 bases clipped from V and 5 bases from J, the junction kept 3 bases outside the gene matches. CDR3 coding DNA: TGTGCCAGCAGCTTCCGACAGGGTACTGAAGCTTTCTTT. It specifies CASSFRQGTEAFF.

The chain carries TRBV21-1 and TRBJ2-7; TRBD1, as called in the table, went unchecked against the DNA. TRBV21-1 has pseudogene status. The CDR3 extends over 15 amino acids. The CDR3, as DNA: TGTGCCAGCAGCCCGGCGACAGGGGGCTCCTACGAGCAGTACTTC. Translated, it gives CASSPATGGSYEQYF.

Written as DNA, the CDR3 is TGTGCCAGCAGCCGGGAGGGGACAAACACCGGGGAGCTGTTTTTT. As protein: CASSREGTNTGELFF. The rearrangement uses TRBV2 and TRBJ2-2, with 8 bases lining up with TRBD2. This CDR3 contains 15 residues. V lost 6 bases and J lost 2; bases outside the gene matches: 5. Germline assignment: CDR1 SNHLY and CDR2 FYNNEI.

The J gene is TRBJ2-7, the V gene TRBV12-3 or TRBV12-4; D might be TRBD1 (6 bases). There are 13 residues in the CDR3. Trimming shortened V by 6 bases and J by 3 bases, and 12 bases separated the two germline ends. CDR3: CASRPTGHYEQYF. In DNA form, the CDR3 reads TGTGCCAGCAGACCTACAGGGCACTACGAGCAGTACTTC.

The V call is TRBV19, the J call TRBJ2-2, with D maybe TRBD1 (5 bases). The CDR3 consists of 15 residues. The V end was cut by 5 bases, the J end by 4 bases, with 14 bases between. Germline CDR1 and CDR2: LNHDA and SQIVND (reference sequence). The CDR3 DNA reads as TGTGCCAGTAGTTCCCTTGGACACCTCACCGGGGAGCTGTTTTTT. This gives the protein CASSSLGHLTGELFF.

The chain carries TRBV19 and TRBJ2-5; D call uncertain. Deletions cut 5 bases from V and 2 bases from J, with 12 bases between. The V gene's germline CDR1 is LNHDA and CDR2 SQIVND (reference sequence). CDR3 length: 14 amino acids. The CDR3 here is CASSPHWAQETQYF. The CDR3, as DNA: TGTGCCAGTAGTCCTCACTGGGCACAAGAGACCCAGTACTTC.

The chain recombines TRBV3-1 (or the pseudogene TRBV3-2) with TRBJ1-1; D gene ambiguous. Trimming removed 2 bases from V and 1 base from J, with 14 bases in between. CDR3 length: 16 amino acids. Germline values: CDR1 LGHDT, CDR2 YNNKEL (reference sequence). The CDR3 loop is CASSQQESVRNTEAFF. The CDR3 DNA follows: TGTGCCAGCAGCCAACAAGAATCGGTTAGGAACACTGAAGCTTTCTTT.